This TCR beta chain was sequenced during a study of PD-L1 blockade in urothelial cancer. On the study more broadly: After treatment start, blood was analyzed at 3 weeks (second dose) and at 6 weeks.

Here immunoSEQ multiplex PCR was the method, and the copy in TCRdb shows in-frame clones only, minus some. This sample carries some 50,000 clones, about 83% of them seen once, and the ten largest clones take 14% to 15%. The time point is: pretreatment peripheral blood. Germline values: CDR1 SGHTA, CDR2 FQGNSA. V was clipped by 4 bases and J by 4 bases, with 13 bases between them. There are 14 residues in the CDR3. This clone was counted a single time. Here the sequenced sample was PBMCs, taken around atezolizumab (anti-PD-L1) treatment. This receptor was taken from a woman in her sixties with urothelial cancer. The chain carries TRBV7-2 and TRBJ1-1; D may be TRBD1 (5 bases). The CDR3: CASSSITGGTEAFF. In nucleotides, the CDR3 is TGTGCCAGCAGCTCTATTACGGGGGGCACTGAAGCTTTCTTT.